The rows below give T cell receptor beta chains drawn from one sample of a study of blood T cell repertoires in COVID-19. Data came from immunoSEQ multiplex PCR; TCRdb stores just in-frame clones and leaves some out. The sample consists of 65,000 to 90,000 clones, around nine tenths of them appearing once. Sample: peripheral blood. These TCRs come from a human donor in a cohort sampled during active COVID-19. The CDR3 runs from the conserved cysteine through the conserved F or W. D genes are given only for firm matches.

V gene,D gene,J gene,CDR3 DNA,CDR3 protein
TRBV24-1,NA,TRBJ1-1,TGTGCCACCAGTGACCGGGACACCTGGAACACTGAAGCTTTCTTT,CATSDRDTWNTEAFF
TRBV21-1,NA,TRBJ2-7,TGTGCCAGCAGCTCGACACGGGGGGTAGCGTTGGAGCAGTACTTC,CASSSTRGVALEQYF
TRBV7-8,NA,TRBJ2-1,TGTGCCAGCAGCCCCCGTCTTCGTACATCGATTTACAATGAGCAGTTCTTC,CASSPRLRTSIYNEQFF
TRBV7-2,NA,TRBJ1-2,TGTGCCAGCAGCTCAGGTGGGCGCTATGGCTACACCTTC,CASSSGGRYGYTF
TRBV5-1,NA,TRBJ2-3,TGCGCCAGCAGCTCCAGGGTAGCCCCCACAGATACGCAGTATTTT,CASSSRVAPTDTQYF
TRBV4-2,TRBD2,TRBJ2-1,TGTGCCAGCAGCCAAGATCAGGGACTAGCGGACTACAATGAGCAGTTCTTC,CASSQDQGLADYNEQFF
TRBV12-5,NA,TRBJ1-1,TGTGCTAGTGGTAAACGTCGGGGGAGAACTGAAGCTTTCTTT,CASGKRRGRTEAFF
TRBV5-1,TRBD2,TRBJ2-5,TGCGCCAGCAGCTTGATGGCTAGCGAGACGGGGGGAGAGACCCAGTACTTC,CASSLMASETGGETQYF
TRBV2,TRBD1,TRBJ1-2,TGTGCCAGCAGTGCCTTGACAGGGACTAACTATGGCTACACCTTC,CASSALTGTNYGYTF
TRBV4-3,TRBD1,TRBJ1-3,TGCGCCAGCAGCCAAGATGGCCTGGGGCAGGGGGTAGGGAACACCATATATTTT,CASSQDGLGQGVGNTIYF
TRBV29-1,NA,TRBJ1-1,TGCAGCGTTGATTCGGTCAGCGGGACTGAAGCTTTCTTT,CSVDSVSGTEAFF
TRBV7-8,NA,TRBJ2-5,TGTGCCAGCAGCTTAGTCAGGGTAGTAGAGACCCAGTACTTC,CASSLVRVVETQYF
TRBV7-2,NA,TRBJ1-2,TGTGCCAGCAGTTTAAGCCGGGGAAGGAATGGCTACACCTTC,CASSLSRGRNGYTF
TRBV15,TRBD1,TRBJ2-7,TGTGCCACCAGCACCCCACAGGGGGCGAACTACGAGCAGTACTTC,CATSTPQGANYEQYF
TRBV5-6,TRBD2,TRBJ2-7,TGTGCCAGCAGCTTAATAAGCGGGGGTGGGGAGCAGTACTTC,CASSLISGGGEQYF
TRBV5-4,TRBD1,TRBJ1-1,TGTGCCAGCAGCTTCGGACAGGTGAACACTGAAGCTTTCTTT,CASSFGQVNTEAFF
TRBV6-5,TRBD1,TRBJ2-7,TGTGCCAGCAGAGACAGGGCCTACGAGCAGTACTTC,CASRDRAYEQYF